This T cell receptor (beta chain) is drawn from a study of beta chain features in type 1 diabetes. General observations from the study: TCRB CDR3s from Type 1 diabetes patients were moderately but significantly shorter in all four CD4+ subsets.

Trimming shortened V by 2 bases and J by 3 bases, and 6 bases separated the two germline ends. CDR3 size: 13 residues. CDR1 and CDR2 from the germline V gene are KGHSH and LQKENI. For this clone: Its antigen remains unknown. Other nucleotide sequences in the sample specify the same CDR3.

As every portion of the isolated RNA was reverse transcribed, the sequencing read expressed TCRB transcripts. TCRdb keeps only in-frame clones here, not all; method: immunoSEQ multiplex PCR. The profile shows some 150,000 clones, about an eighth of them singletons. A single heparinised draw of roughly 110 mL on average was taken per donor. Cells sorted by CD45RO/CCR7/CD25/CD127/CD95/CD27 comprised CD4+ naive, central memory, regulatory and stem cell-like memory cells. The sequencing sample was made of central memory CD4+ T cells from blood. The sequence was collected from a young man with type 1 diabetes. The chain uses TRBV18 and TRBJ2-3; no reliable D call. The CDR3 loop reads CASSPGRTDTQYF. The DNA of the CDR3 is TGTGCCAGCTCACCAGGGCGGACAGATACGCAGTATTTT.